The 10 T cell receptor beta chains below come from one sample, sequenced in a study of Ad26.COV2.S vaccination and SARS-CoV-2 variants. The assay was immunoSEQ multiplex PCR, and TCRdb's table has in-frame clones only and misses some. The sample carries roughly 510,000 clones, approximately 88% recorded once. As to treatment: 15 to 20 received Ad26.COV2.S at low or high dose, single or two shots; several received placebo; per-sample allocation not given. It was on day 63 after the first vaccine or placebo injection that samples were taken. The source material was peripheral blood, sampled in a trial of Ad26.COV2.S vaccine versus placebo. Every receptor here comes from a person between 18 and 65 years old who received the Ad26.COV2.S COVID-19 vaccine or a placebo.

The genes are TRBV6-1 and TRBJ2-2; maybe TRBD2 (5 bases). The CDR3 is made up of 14 amino acids. Trimming shortened V by 0 bases and J by 6 bases, and 8 bases separated the two germline ends. Germline V gives CDR1 MNHNS, CDR2 SASEGT. Here the CDR3 reads CASSEAVGAGELFF. In DNA form, the CDR3 reads TGTGCCAGCAGTGAAGCAGTGGGAGCCGGGGAGCTGTTTTTT.

This clone was seen only once. The chain recombines TRBV30 with TRBJ2-7, with 8 bases identical to TRBD2. Germline CDR1 and CDR2: GTSNPN and SVGIG (reference sequence). The junction had 8 bases not matched to a gene; V was cut back by 0 bases and J by 7 bases. CDR3 length equals 14 residues. In DNA form, the CDR3 reads TGTGCCTGGAGTGTAATACTAGCGGTGGGTGAGCAGTACTTC. It encodes CAWSVILAVGEQYF.

This chain joins TRBV27 and TRBJ2-7; D could derive from TRBD1 or TRBD2 (5 bases each). The CDR3 covers 15 residues. The V end was cut by 2 bases, the J end by 7 bases, with 18 bases between. Germline V lookup: CDR1 MNHEY, CDR2 SMNVEV (reference sequence). The CDR3 region has the DNA TGTGCCAGCAGTTTAGGGGCGGGTGTCACGGGGGAGCAGTACTTC. It encodes CASSLGAGVTGEQYF.

J is TRBJ1-3 and V is TRBV28, with TRBD1 matching over 8 bases. In germline, CDR1 is MDHEN, CDR2 SYDVKM. CDR3 size: 17 residues. The V gene end was trimmed by 6 bases and the J gene end by 0 bases; junction bases not matched to a gene: 10. CDR3 bases: TGTGCCAGCAGGACTGGACAGGGAATACCCTCTGGAAACACCATATATTTT. It is translated as CASRTGQGIPSGNTIYF.

The chain is built from TRBV7-2 and TRBJ2-1; D call uncertain. V lost 5 bases, J lost 4 bases, and 6 bases lay in between. Per the germline V gene, CDR1 is SGHTA and CDR2 is FQGNSA. The CDR3 runs to 12 residues. The CDR3 sequence is CASSPQYNEQFF. The CDR3 DNA reads as TGTGCCAGCAGCCCACAGTACAATGAGCAGTTCTTC.

This rearrangement joins TRBV7-9 to TRBJ1-5; D is ambiguous. Germline V CDR1 and CDR2: SEHNR, FQNEAQ (reference sequence). CDR3 length: 14 amino acids. The V end was cut by 5 bases, the J end by 9 bases, with 17 bases between. DNA for the CDR3: TGTGCCAGCAGCCCTGGTGGCGCCGGTGGGCCCCAGCATTTT. Protein sequence: CASSPGGAGGPQHF.

The V gene is TRBV19, the J gene TRBJ2-1; 10 nucleotides match TRBD1. In germline, CDR1 is LNHDA, CDR2 SQIVND (reference sequence). This CDR3 comprises 16 residues. V was clipped by 2 bases and J by 8 bases; unmatched bases: 9. The CDR3 region is CASSISRQGARDEQFF. Here the CDR3 DNA reads TGTGCCAGTAGTATATCGAGACAGGGGGCGCGGGATGAGCAGTTCTTC.

This CDR3 reads CASSRLAGGGRDTQYF. The CDR3 DNA reads TGTGCCAGCAGCAGACTAGCGGGAGGTGGTCGTGATACGCAGTATTTT. The rearrangement uses TRBV11-3 and TRBJ2-3, with 13 bases identical to TRBD2. The CDR3 is 16 residues long. The junction had 8 bases not matched to a gene; V was cut back by 5 bases and J by 6 bases. Germline V gene lookup returns CDR1 SGHNT and CDR2 YENEEA.

The sample holds one count of this clone. V is TRBV11-2 and J is TRBJ2-2, with 7 bases lining up with TRBD2. The germline gives CDR1 SGHAT, CDR2 FQNNGV. The CDR3 runs 14 residues. V lost 1 base and J lost 6; bases outside the gene matches: 2. The CDR3 is CASSLVAGAGELFF. The CDR3 nucleotides are TGTGCCAGCAGCTTAGTTGCGGGGGCCGGGGAGCTGTTTTTT.

This clone showed up just once. The chain joins TRBV14 to TRBJ2-5; 9 nucleotides match TRBD1. This CDR3 spans 12 amino acids. The trim removed 2 bases at V and 9 bases at J, leaving 1 base unmatched. Germline CDR1 is SGHDN and CDR2 is FVKESK. CDR3: CASSQYRGPQYF. The CDR3 DNA sequence: TGTGCCAGCAGCCAATACAGGGGGCCCCAGTACTTC.